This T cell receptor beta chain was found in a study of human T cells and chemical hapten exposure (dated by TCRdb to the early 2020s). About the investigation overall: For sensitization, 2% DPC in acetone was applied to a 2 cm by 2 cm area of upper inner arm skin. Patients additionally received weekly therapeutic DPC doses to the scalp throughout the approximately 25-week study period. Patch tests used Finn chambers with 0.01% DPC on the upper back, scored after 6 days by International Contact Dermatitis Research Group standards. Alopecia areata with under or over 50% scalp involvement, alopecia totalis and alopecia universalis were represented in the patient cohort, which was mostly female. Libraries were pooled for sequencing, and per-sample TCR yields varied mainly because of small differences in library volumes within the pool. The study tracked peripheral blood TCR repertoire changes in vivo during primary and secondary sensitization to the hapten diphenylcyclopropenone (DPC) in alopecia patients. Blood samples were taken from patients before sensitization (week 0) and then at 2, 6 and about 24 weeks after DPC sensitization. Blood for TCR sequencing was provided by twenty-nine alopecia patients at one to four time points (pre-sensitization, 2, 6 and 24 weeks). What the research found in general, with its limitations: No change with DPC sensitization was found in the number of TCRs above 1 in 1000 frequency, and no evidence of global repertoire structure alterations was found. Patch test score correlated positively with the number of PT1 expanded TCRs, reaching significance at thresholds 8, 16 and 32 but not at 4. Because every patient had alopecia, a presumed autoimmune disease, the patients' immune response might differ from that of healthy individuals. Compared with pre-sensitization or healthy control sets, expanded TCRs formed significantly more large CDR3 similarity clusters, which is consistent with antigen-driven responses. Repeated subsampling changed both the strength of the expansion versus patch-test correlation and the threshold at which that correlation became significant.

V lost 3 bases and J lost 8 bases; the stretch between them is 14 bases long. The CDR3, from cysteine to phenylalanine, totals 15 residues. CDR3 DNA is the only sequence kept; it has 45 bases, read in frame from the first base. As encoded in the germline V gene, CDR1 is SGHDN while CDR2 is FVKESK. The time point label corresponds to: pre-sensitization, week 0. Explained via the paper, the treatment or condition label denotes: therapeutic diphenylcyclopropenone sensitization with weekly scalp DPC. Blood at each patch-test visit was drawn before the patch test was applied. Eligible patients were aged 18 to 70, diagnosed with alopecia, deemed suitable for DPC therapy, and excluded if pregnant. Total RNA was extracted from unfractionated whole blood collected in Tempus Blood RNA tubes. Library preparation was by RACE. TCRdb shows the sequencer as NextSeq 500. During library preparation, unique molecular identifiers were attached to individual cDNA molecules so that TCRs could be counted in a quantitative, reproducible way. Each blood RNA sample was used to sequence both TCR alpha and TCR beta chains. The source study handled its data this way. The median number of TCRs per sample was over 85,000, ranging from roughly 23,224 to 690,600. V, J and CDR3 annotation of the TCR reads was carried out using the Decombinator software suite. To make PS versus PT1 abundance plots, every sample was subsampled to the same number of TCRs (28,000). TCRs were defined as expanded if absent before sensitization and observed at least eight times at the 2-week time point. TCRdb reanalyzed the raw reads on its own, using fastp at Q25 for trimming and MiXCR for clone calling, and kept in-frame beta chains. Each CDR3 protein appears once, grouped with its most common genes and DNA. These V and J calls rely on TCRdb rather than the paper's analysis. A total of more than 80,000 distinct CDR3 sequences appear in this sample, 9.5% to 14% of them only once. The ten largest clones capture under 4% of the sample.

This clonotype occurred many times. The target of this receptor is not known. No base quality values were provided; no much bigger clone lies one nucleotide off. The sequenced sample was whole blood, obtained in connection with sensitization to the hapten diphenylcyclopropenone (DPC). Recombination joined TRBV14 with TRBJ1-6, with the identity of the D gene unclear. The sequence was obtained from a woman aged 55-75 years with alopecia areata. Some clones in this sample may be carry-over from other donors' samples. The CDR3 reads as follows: CASSQEFSRYSPLHF. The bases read TGTGCCAGCAGCCAGGAATTCTCGAGGTATTCACCCCTCCACTTT. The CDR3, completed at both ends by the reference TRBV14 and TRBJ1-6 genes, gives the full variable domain EAGVTQFPSHSVIEKGQTVTLRCDPISGHDNLYWYRRVMGKEIKFLLHFVKESKQDESGMPNNRFLAERTGGTYSTLKVQPAELEDSGVYFCASSQEFSRYSPLHFGNGTRLTVT.